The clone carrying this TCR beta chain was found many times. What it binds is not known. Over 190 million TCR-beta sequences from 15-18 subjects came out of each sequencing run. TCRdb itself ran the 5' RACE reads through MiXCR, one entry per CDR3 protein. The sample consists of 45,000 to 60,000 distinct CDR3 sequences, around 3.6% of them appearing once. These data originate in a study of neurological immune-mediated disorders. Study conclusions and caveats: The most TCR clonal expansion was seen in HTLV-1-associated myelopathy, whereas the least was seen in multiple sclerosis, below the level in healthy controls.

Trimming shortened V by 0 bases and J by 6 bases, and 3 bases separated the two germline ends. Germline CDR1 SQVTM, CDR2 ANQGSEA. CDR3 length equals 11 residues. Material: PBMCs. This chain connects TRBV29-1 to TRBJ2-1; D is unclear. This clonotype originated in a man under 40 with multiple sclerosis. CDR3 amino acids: CSVEEVNEQFF. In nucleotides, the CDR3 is TGCAGCGTTGAAGAAGTCAATGAGCAGTTCTTC.